One and the same sample provided the 8 T cell receptor beta chains below, sequenced in a study of cytomegalovirus exposure and HLA in healthy donors (dated by TCRdb to 2016 to 2017). Libraries were prepared through the immunoSEQ multiplex PCR assay. The multiplex PCR relied on a mix of 60 forward primers for TCR Vbeta segments and 13 reverse primers for TCR Jbeta segments. TCRdb holds this immuneACCESS table with in-frame rearrangements only. Some clones are missing; in checked studies, unresolved V genes explain under half, and the rest has no known cause. Here the sample has 100,000 to 150,000 clones; 75% to 85% occur a single time. The ten largest clones capture approximately 4% of the sample. Sequenced sample: PBMCs. All receptors derive from a woman aged 40 to 50 in good health and CMV-seronegative.

The V and J genes are TRBV15 and TRBJ1-4, with D uncertain. The length of the CDR3 is 16 residues. Germline values: CDR1 LNHNV, CDR2 YYDKDF (reference sequence). Trimming removed 0 bases at V and 0 bases at J, with 8 bases between. CDR3 nucleotide sequence: TGTGCCACCAGCAGAGAATTGGGAGCAACTAATGAAAAACTGTTTTTT. It translates to CATSRELGATNEKLFF.

The chain joins TRBV14 to TRBJ2-1; 7 bases are shared with TRBD2. Per germline, CDR1 SGHDN and CDR2 FVKESK. V was clipped by 8 bases and J by 4 bases; unmatched bases: 14. The CDR3 runs to 16 residues. CDR3 bases: TGTGCCAGCGACCCTGACTCGCGGGGGTCGTACAATGAGCAGTTCTTC. Translation gives CASDPDSRGSYNEQFF.

V is TRBV5-6 and J is TRBJ2-3; 11 bases fit TRBD2. V was clipped by 2 bases and J by 4 bases; unmatched bases: 3. Germline CDR1 is SGHDT and CDR2 is YYEEEE. This CDR3 comprises 15 residues. The CDR3 reads CASSFELAGADTQYF. The DNA of the CDR3 is TGTGCCAGCAGCTTTGAACTAGCGGGAGCAGATACGCAGTATTTT. The variable domain in full, with the rest retrieved from reference TRBV5-6 and TRBJ2-3, is DAGVTQSPTHLIKTRGQQVTLRCSPKSGHDTVSWYQQALGQGPQFIFQYYEEEERQRGNFPDRFSGHQFPNYSSELNVNALLLGDSALYLCASSFELAGADTQYFGPGTRLTVL.

CDR3 region: CASSLEASGGHGYTF. In DNA form, the CDR3 reads TGTGCCAGCAGCTTAGAGGCGTCAGGGGGCCATGGCTACACCTTC. The chain combines TRBV7-9 with TRBJ1-2, with 8 bases lining up with TRBD1. CDR3 length equals 15 residues. CDR1 and CDR2 (germline): SEHNR, FQNEAQ (reference sequence). Trimming cost V 1 base and J 6 bases; bases outside gene matches: 7.

The chain is built from TRBV27 and TRBJ1-2; 8 bases match TRBD1. The germline gives CDR1 MNHEY, CDR2 SMNVEV (reference sequence). The J segment lost 4 bases and the V segment lost 5 bases, leaving 12 bases of the junction unmatched. This CDR3 spans 16 amino acids. CDR3: CASSASGGQDSYGYTF. The DNA for the CDR3 is TGTGCCAGCAGTGCCTCGGGGGGACAGGATAGCTATGGCTACACCTTC.

This sequence joins TRBV2 and TRBJ2-2, with 8 positions matching TRBD1. In germline, CDR1 is SNHLY, CDR2 FYNNEI. Trimming removed 3 bases from V and 2 bases from J; junction bases left unmatched: 8. This CDR3 spans 17 amino acids. This CDR3 is CASSDRTGQGNTGELFF. The CDR3 nucleotides are TGTGCCAGCAGTGACCGGACAGGGCAGGGAAACACCGGGGAGCTGTTTTTT.

CDR3 DNA sequence: TGTGCCAGCACCCACGGCCAGGGAGGCTACACCTTC. It translates to CASTHGQGGYTF. V is TRBV6-5 and J is TRBJ1-2; TRBD1 might be the D (5 bases). V was shortened by 7 bases and J by 8 bases, with 14 bases between the two germline ends. CDR3 size: 12 residues. Looked up from germline, CDR1 is MNHEY and CDR2 is SVGAGI.

The rearrangement joins TRBV19 to TRBJ2-6; 7 bases line up with TRBD1. From germline, CDR1 is LNHDA and CDR2 SQIVND (reference sequence). Unmatched junction bases numbered 15, after V lost 2 bases and J lost 2 bases. This CDR3 has 20 residues. CDR3 residues: CASSILWDSLGITGANVLTF. In DNA, the CDR3 is TGTGCCAGTAGTATACTCTGGGACAGTCTGGGGATTACTGGGGCCAACGTCCTGACTTTC.